This T cell receptor (beta chain) derives from a study of T-cell memory formation after mild COVID-19. General study results and limits: For second-wave clones that peaked at day 37, SARS-CoV-2 specificity went unverified. Clones which contracted sat mainly in CM and EM if CD4+, and in EMRA if CD8+.

TCRdb re-called the 5' RACE reads through MiXCR, storing one row per CDR3 protein. This table has about 170,000 distinct CDR3 sequences, approximately 13% appearing once. The germline CDR1 and CDR2 sequences are DFQATT and SNEGSKA (reference sequence). The CDR3 has 11 amino acids. Between the trimmed V and J ends, which lost 7 bases and 3 bases, there was a span of 10 bases. This clonotype was observed a handful of times. Antigen specificity is unknown. V and J are TRBV20-1 and TRBJ2-7; D is uncertain. The sample taken for sequencing was PBMCs or a T cell subset sorted from them (not recorded which). The source of this sequence is a man aged 18 to 30 who had mild COVID-19 (a few samples of this study predate the infection). Cell type and time point are not known. CDR3 in DNA: TGCAGTGTCGCGATGAGCTACGAGCAGTACTTC. This gives the protein CSVAMSYEQYF.